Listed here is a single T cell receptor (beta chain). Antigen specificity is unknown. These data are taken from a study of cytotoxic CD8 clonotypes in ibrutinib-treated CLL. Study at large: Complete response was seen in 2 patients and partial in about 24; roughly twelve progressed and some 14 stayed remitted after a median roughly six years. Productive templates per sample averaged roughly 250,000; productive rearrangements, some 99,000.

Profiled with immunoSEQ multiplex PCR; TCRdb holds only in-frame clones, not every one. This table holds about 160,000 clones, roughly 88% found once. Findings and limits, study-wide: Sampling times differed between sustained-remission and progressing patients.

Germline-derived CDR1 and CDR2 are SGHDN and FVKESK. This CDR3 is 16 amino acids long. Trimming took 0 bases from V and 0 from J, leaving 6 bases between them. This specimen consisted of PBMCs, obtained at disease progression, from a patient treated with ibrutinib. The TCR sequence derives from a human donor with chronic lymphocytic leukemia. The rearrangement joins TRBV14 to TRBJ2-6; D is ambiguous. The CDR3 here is CASSQDRSSGANVLTF. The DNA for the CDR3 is TGTGCCAGCAGCCAAGATCGGAGCTCTGGGGCCAACGTCCTGACTTTC.